This TCR beta chain was retrieved from a study of T cell changes during pregnancy in multiple sclerosis. J was trimmed by 1 base and V by 0 bases; bases with no gene match: 7. Germline loops: CDR1 SGHTA, CDR2 FQGNSA. This CDR3 is 17 amino acids long. The repertoire was sequenced with immunoSEQ multiplex PCR; TCRdb's copy has only in-frame clones and lacks some. In the table there are about 27,000 clones, approximately 89% of which are singletons. The chain employs TRBV7-2 and TRBJ2-7, with 9 bases that match TRBD2. Source: CD8+ T cells from peripheral blood mononuclear cells, taken in the second trimester of pregnancy. The clonotype originates from a female donor with multiple sclerosis, enrolled in a pregnancy study. In nucleotides, the CDR3 is TGTGCCAGCAGCTTAGCCGCTAGCGGGATCTTTTCCTACGAGCAGTACTTC. Amino acid sequence: CASSLAASGIFSYEQYF. Variable domain in full (rest from reference TRBV7-2 and TRBJ2-7): GAGVSQSPSNKVTEKGKDVELRCDPISGHTALYWYRQSLGQGLEFLIYFQGNSAPDKSGLPSDRFSAERTGGSVSTLTIQRTQQEDSAVYLCASSLAASGIFSYEQYFGPGTRLTVT.